A selection of T cell receptor beta chains follows, all from one sample in a study of blood T cells in healthy people across ages. Each CDR3 protein gets one entry after TCRdb re-called the 5' RACE reads with MiXCR. The sample holds about 1.5 million distinct CDR3 sequences, about 42% seen once. The sequencing sample was made of blood. The receptor set was obtained from a woman aged 18-29 years in good health. CDR3s include the opening cysteine and the closing phenylalanine or tryptophan. A D gene is named only where the DNA matches it firmly. Some rows mark clone size as missing; the rest say once, few, many or name a class of expanded clone.

D gene,J gene,V gene,CDR3 length,clone size,CDR3 protein,CDR3 DNA
TRBD2,TRBJ2-7,TRBV27,15,.,CASSLTSGSFGEQYF,TGTGCCAGCAGTCTCACTAGCGGGAGTTTTGGCGAGCAGTACTTC
.,TRBJ2-5,TRBV20-1,15,.,CSAKPGRSGQETQYF,TGCAGTGCTAAACCGGGCCGATCGGGGCAAGAGACCCAGTACTTC
.,TRBJ2-2,TRBV5-1,15,few,CASSLDPPVTGELFF,TGCGCCAGCAGCTTGGATCCCCCGGTTACCGGGGAGCTGTTTTTT
.,TRBJ2-1,TRBV25-1,14,.,CASSPRGEGNEQFF,TGTGCCAGCAGCCCCCGTGGAGAGGGCAATGAGCAGTTCTTC
.,TRBJ1-1,TRBV4-3,13,few,CASSDIGNTEAFF,TGTGCCAGCAGTGATATCGGCAACACTGAAGCTTTCTTT
TRBD2,TRBJ2-5,TRBV12-3/TRBV12-4,16,.,CASTSSGLAIVETQYF,TGTGCCAGCACCTCCTCGGGACTAGCGATTGTAGAGACCCAGTACTTC
.,TRBJ2-7,TRBV20-1,13,few,CSARTDFDYEQYF,TGCAGTGCTAGGACGGACTTCGACTACGAGCAGTACTTC
TRBD2,TRBJ2-3,TRBV5-6,17,few,CASSFLGLAEETDTQYF,TGTGCCAGCAGCTTCCTGGGACTAGCGGAGGAAACAGATACGCAGTATTTT
TRBD2,TRBJ2-1,TRBV30,15,few,CAWSVGLAGVNEQFF,TGTGCCTGGAGTGTCGGACTAGCGGGAGTAAATGAGCAGTTCTTC
.,TRBJ2-4,TRBV20-1,15,.,CSAEGFTLAKNIQYF,TGCAGTGCTGAAGGGTTCACCCTAGCCAAAAACATTCAGTACTTC
.,TRBJ1-1,TRBV20-1,15,few,CSARTQGRKNTEAFF,TGCAGTGCTAGAACACAGGGACGCAAGAACACTGAAGCTTTCTTT
.,TRBJ2-7,TRBV10-3,15,few,CAISRYLSSYNEQYF,TGTGCCATCAGCCGATACCTTAGCTCCTACAATGAGCAGTACTTC
TRBD1,TRBJ2-3,TRBV20-1,13,.,CSATGQGKDTQYF,TGCAGTGCTACTGGACAGGGGAAAGATACGCAGTATTTT
.,TRBJ2-2,TRBV29-1,14,.,CSVKDLRNSGELFF,TGCAGCGTCAAGGACCTTAGGAACTCCGGGGAGCTGTTTTTT
.,TRBJ2-2,TRBV6-1,15,.,CASSERGKNTGELFF,TGTGCCAGCAGTGAAAGGGGAAAGAACACCGGGGAGCTGTTTTTT
TRBD2,TRBJ2-7,TRBV4-3,16,.,CASSQDLAGGAYEQYF,TGCGCCAGCAGCCAAGATCTAGCGGGGGGCGCCTACGAGCAGTACTTC
.,TRBJ1-1,TRBV15,12,few,CATSRDNTEAFF,TGTGCCACCAGCAGAGATAACACTGAAGCTTTCTTT
.,TRBJ1-5,TRBV4-3,15,few,CASSRSVTLNQPQHF,TGCGCCAGCAGCCGGTCTGTGACCCTGAATCAGCCCCAGCATTTT
.,TRBJ2-7,TRBV7-2,15,.,CASSSPFGDHYEQYF,TGTGCCAGCAGCTCCCCCTTCGGCGATCACTACGAGCAGTACTTC
.,TRBJ2-1,TRBV11-3,14,.,CASSPRGSANEQFF,TGTGCCAGCAGCCCCCGGGGTAGCGCCAATGAGCAGTTCTTC
TRBD2,TRBJ2-5,TRBV28,16,few,CASSPWAGTNVETQYF,TGTGCCAGCAGCCCATGGGCAGGGACTAATGTGGAGACCCAGTACTTC
.,TRBJ1-5,TRBV6-1,15,.,CASSEALESDQPQHF,TGTGCCAGCAGTGAAGCGCTGGAAAGCGATCAGCCCCAGCATTTT
TRBD1,TRBJ2-7,TRBV20-1,15,.,CSARAGTGPFYEQYF,TGCAGTGCTAGAGCCGGGACAGGGCCTTTCTACGAGCAGTACTTC
.,TRBJ2-1,TRBV19,15,.,CASSGGRGVYNEQFF,TGTGCCAGTAGTGGGGGTCGTGGGGTATACAATGAGCAGTTCTTC
TRBD2,TRBJ2-1,TRBV12-3/TRBV12-4,16,.,CASSLLIGRAVNEQFF,TGTGCCAGCAGTTTATTGATCGGGAGGGCCGTTAATGAGCAGTTCTTC
.,TRBJ1-4,TRBV25-1,15,.,CASSELSAGNEKLFF,TGTGCCAGCAGTGAATTATCGGCAGGGAATGAAAAACTGTTTTTT
TRBD2,TRBJ2-7,TRBV20-1,13,many,CSPLLAGTYEQYF,TGCAGCCCGTTACTAGCGGGAACCTACGAGCAGTACTTC
.,TRBJ1-1,TRBV7-2,16,many,CASSLQPQRLRTEAFF,TGTGCCAGCAGCTTACAACCCCAGCGTTTAAGAACTGAAGCTTTCTTT
.,TRBJ2-7,TRBV24-1,19,.,CATSDFGHPSSLSYNEQYF,TGTGCCACCAGTGATTTCGGGCACCCTAGCTCCCTTTCCTACAATGAGCAGTACTTC
.,TRBJ2-1,TRBV12-3/TRBV12-4,13,.,CASSVRVFNEQFF,TGTGCCAGCAGTGTTCGGGTATTCAATGAGCAGTTCTTC
.,TRBJ2-1,TRBV6-5,14,few,CASSTPYSYNEQFF,TGTGCCAGCAGTACCCCATACTCCTACAATGAGCAGTTCTTC
.,TRBJ2-5,TRBV20-1,14,.,CSASPARTWKTQYF,TGCAGTGCTAGCCCGGCTCGGACCTGGAAGACCCAGTACTTC
TRBD1,TRBJ1-2,TRBV27,16,.,CASSLSGGETLYGYTF,TGTGCCAGCAGTTTATCAGGGGGCGAAACTCTTTATGGCTACACCTTC
.,TRBJ2-3,TRBV30,11,.,CAWSVGGTQYF,TGTGCCTGGAGTGTTGGCGGAACGCAGTATTTT
TRBD2,TRBJ2-1,TRBV20-1,13,few,CSAASGSHNEQFF,TGCAGTGCCGCTAGCGGGAGCCACAATGAGCAGTTCTTC
.,TRBJ1-2,TRBV12-3/TRBV12-4,11,.,CASSKNYGYTF,TGTGCCAGCTCCAAGAACTATGGCTACACCTTC
TRBD1,TRBJ2-3,TRBV10-3,17,.,CAISDPGAGGRSDTQYF,TGTGCCATCAGTGACCCCGGGGCAGGGGGCAGATCAGATACGCAGTATTTT
TRBD1,TRBJ1-2,TRBV29-1,10,many,CSVRTGGNTF,TGCAGCGTTCGGACAGGGGGTAACACCTTC
.,TRBJ2-7,TRBV25-1,14,many,CASTTGTATYEQYF,TGTGCCAGCACCACCGGGACCGCCACCTACGAGCAGTACTTC
.,TRBJ1-4,TRBV9,14,.,CASSARPGNEKLFF,TGTGCCAGCAGCGCCCGCCCGGGGAATGAAAAACTGTTTTTT
.,TRBJ2-7,TRBV5-5,14,.,CASSSGTDSYEQYF,TGTGCCAGCAGCTCCGGGACTGACTCCTACGAGCAGTACTTC
.,TRBJ2-1,TRBV4-3,18,.,CASSQQLPGGPSYNEQFF,TGCGCCAGCAGCCAGCAGCTACCCGGGGGGCCTTCCTACAATGAGCAGTTCTTC
TRBD1,TRBJ1-2,TRBV7-9,14,once,CAQGAGGPVFGYTF,TGTGCCCAGGGGGCAGGGGGCCCAGTTTTTGGCTACACCTTC
.,TRBJ1-2,TRBV12-3/TRBV12-4,14,.,CASSLEVGSYGYTF,TGTGCCAGCAGTTTAGAAGTAGGCTCCTATGGCTACACCTTC
.,TRBJ2-3,TRBV12-3/TRBV12-4,15,.,CASSLRTQLTDTQYF,TGTGCCAGCAGTTTAAGGACACAACTCACAGATACGCAGTATTTT
.,TRBJ1-6,TRBV20-1,14,.,CSARVWRSNSPLHF,TGCAGTGCTAGAGTATGGCGGAGCAATTCACCCCTCCACTTT
.,TRBJ1-1,TRBV6-1,13,.,CASRQGSHTEAFF,TGTGCCAGCAGACAGGGTTCCCACACTGAAGCTTTCTTT
.,TRBJ1-4,TRBV6-5,16,.,CASSYAGGWSNEKLFF,TGTGCCAGCAGTTACGCGGGAGGTTGGTCTAATGAAAAACTGTTTTTT
.,TRBJ2-3,TRBV15,15,.,CATSRSDGMTDTQYF,TGTGCCACCAGCAGATCGGACGGGATGACAGATACGCAGTATTTT
TRBD1,TRBJ1-1,TRBV13,14,.,CASSFQGGRTEAFF,TGTGCCAGCAGCTTTCAAGGGGGCCGCACTGAAGCTTTCTTT
.,TRBJ1-6,TRBV28,12,.,CASRPDSERLHF,TGTGCCAGCAGGCCCGACTCAGAACGCCTCCACTTT
.,TRBJ2-7,TRBV18,13,.,CASSPAGASEQYF,TGTGCCAGCTCACCAGCGGGGGCTTCCGAGCAGTACTTC